A single sample gave rise to the 25 T cell receptor beta chains below, sequenced in a study of T-cell reconstitution after alpha-beta-depleted transplantation in children (dated by TCRdb to between 2015 and 2016). The library was built by means of PCR. Instrument on record: Illumina HiSeq 2500. To normalize quantification of the TCRbeta repertoire, the TCR libraries were built with molecular barcoding that relied on unique molecular identifiers. The public reads were quality trimmed at Q25 with fastp and then assembled into clones with MiXCR by TCRdb, keeping productive beta chains. Every entry covers one CDR3 protein and lists the most common genes and DNA from its rows. For this sample there are more than 250,000 distinct CDR3 sequences; more than 8% appear just once. The ten largest clones capture around 10% of the sample. This sample comprised PBMCs from the stem cell graft donor, obtained from the stem cell graft. Receptors originate from a human donor who donated a stem cell graft to a child with SCID.

There are a few counts of this clonotype. The chain employs TRBV7-3 and TRBJ2-3; D possibly corresponds to TRBD2 (7 bases). CDR1 is SGHTA and CDR2 is FQGTGA in the germline V gene. The CDR3 totals 16 residues. V was pared by 5 bases and J by 4 bases, with 19 bases between. CDR3 amino acids: CASSLTLGGAPDTQYF. The CDR3 DNA is TGTGCCAGCAGCCTCACCCTTGGGGGGGCCCCAGATACGCAGTATTTT.

The CDR3 region is CASSPPHLVGELFF. CDR3 nucleotides: TGTGCCAGCAGCCCCCCCCATTTGGTCGGGGAGCTGTTTTTT. The rearrangement uses TRBV7-8 and TRBJ2-2; D uncertain. This CDR3 has 14 residues. Germline CDR1 SGHVS, CDR2 FQNEAQ. Trimming took 5 bases from V and 7 from J, leaving 14 bases between them.

This clonotype was seen repeatedly, ten times or more. The chain has TRBV12-3 or TRBV12-4 and TRBJ1-5; 7 bases are shared with TRBD1. V shed 6 bases, J shed 4 bases, and the junction held 12 bases outside the gene matches. The length of the CDR3 is 16 residues. For the CDR3, the DNA is TGTGCCAGCAGCCAAGGGGGCTTGGGGGAGAATCAGCCCCAGCATTTT. Protein sequence: CASSQGGLGENQPQHF.

The chain has TRBV6-1 and TRBJ2-3; TRBD2 matches 8 bases. Germline trimming cut 5 bases from V and 2 bases from J; bases unmatched to any gene: 9. The CDR3 has 16 residues. Germline CDR1 reads MNHNS; CDR2 reads SASEGT. The CDR3 sequence is CASSRGGGPATDTQYF. The CDR3 region has the DNA TGTGCCAGCAGTAGGGGCGGGGGGCCTGCCACAGATACGCAGTATTTT.

There are a few counts of this clonotype. The gene calls are TRBV7-3 and TRBJ2-1; D may be TRBD1 (6 bases). Looked up from germline, CDR1 is SGHTA and CDR2 is FQGTGA. The V end was cut by 5 bases, the J end by 6 bases, with 23 bases between. The CDR3 contains 17 residues. The CDR3 bases are TGTGCCAGCAGCCCGGGGCAGGGGACCCTGAGAGTCAATGAGCAGTTCTTC. Encoded protein: CASSPGQGTLRVNEQFF.

This clonotype occurred a few times. This chain connects TRBV6-1 to TRBJ2-5, with a tentative D call TRBD2 (5 bases). Trimming took 6 bases from V and 5 from J, leaving 19 bases between them. The CDR3 has 15 residues. Germline assignment: CDR1 MNHNS and CDR2 SASEGT. The CDR3 region is CASRPRTAGGETQYF. The DNA for the CDR3 is TGTGCCAGCAGGCCTAGGACGGCCGGAGGTGAGACCCAGTACTTC.

This clonotype was counted a few times. The rearrangement joins TRBV12-3 or TRBV12-4 to TRBJ1-5; D unclear. This CDR3 is built from 15 residues. V lost 2 bases to trimming and J lost 0 bases, with 8 bases between them. CDR3 sequence (DNA): TGTGCCAGCAGTTTACAGGTTAATAGCAATCAGCCCCAGCATTTT. Residues: CASSLQVNSNQPQHF.

The gene calls are TRBV5-1 and TRBJ1-1; 8 bases align to TRBD1. V dropped 5 bases and J dropped 7; count of bases not matched to a gene: 10. The V gene's germline CDR1 is SGHRS and CDR2 YFSETQ. The CDR3 loop spans 14 amino acids. CDR3 coding DNA: TGCGCCAGCAGTTCAAACAGGGGGAACGTTGAAGCTTTCTTT. Translation gives CASSSNRGNVEAFF.

This clonotype appeared many times. The chain carries TRBV20-1 and TRBJ2-2; D gene uncertain. Trimming shortened V by 6 bases and J by 2 bases, and 19 bases separated the two germline ends. Germline CDR1 and CDR2: DFQATT and SNEGSKA (reference sequence). This CDR3 has 16 amino acids. The CDR3 nucleotides are TGCAGTGCGATACCTCGGAAGGGTTTTAACACCGGGGAGCTGTTTTTT. Translated: CSAIPRKGFNTGELFF.

The chain carries TRBV20-1 and TRBJ1-2; a possible D gene is TRBD1 (5 bases). CDR3 size: 11 residues. V was clipped by 4 bases and J by 2 bases, with 5 bases between them. Germline V CDR1 and CDR2: DFQATT, SNEGSKA (reference sequence). DNA of the CDR3: TGCAGTGCTACAGGGAACTATGGCTACACCTTC. Its translation is CSATGNYGYTF.

The chain combines TRBV4-1 with TRBJ1-6, with D possibly matching TRBD1 (5 bases). V was trimmed by 0 bases and J by 3 bases, leaving 15 bases between them. CDR1 and CDR2 (germline): MGHRA, YSYEKL. The CDR3 length is 18 residues. The DNA of the CDR3 is TGCGCCAGCAGCCAAGAGAGAAAAGGGGAAAGCTATAATTCACCCCTCCACTTT. Residues: CASSQERKGESYNSPLHF.

This clonotype was counted between two and nine times. The chain is built from TRBV12-3 or TRBV12-4 and TRBJ2-7; 7 bases are shared with TRBD1. Germline trimming cut 2 bases from V and 3 bases from J; bases unmatched to any gene: 4. The CDR3 length is 14 residues. The CDR3 reads CASSLYDRDYEQYF. The CDR3 DNA is TGTGCCAGCAGTTTATATGACAGGGACTACGAGCAGTACTTC.

The table lists this clonotype with a few counts. V and J are TRBV7-2 and TRBJ2-1; D not resolved. CDR1 and CDR2 from the germline V gene are SGHTA and FQGNSA. V was shortened by 8 bases and J by 6 bases, with 23 bases between the two germline ends. The CDR3 is 16 residues long. CDR3 nucleotides: TGTGCCAGCCAAGTCTCAGGTGGATTAGAACGCAATGAGCAGTTCTTC. This gives the protein CASQVSGGLERNEQFF. Supplemented by reference TRBV7-2 and TRBJ2-1, the full variable domain reads GAGVSQSPSNKVTEKGKDVELRCDPISGHTALYWYRQSLGQGLEFLIYFQGNSAPDKSGLPSDRFSAERTGGSVSTLTIQRTQQEDSAVYLCASQVSGGLERNEQFFGPGTRLTVL.

The sample holds many counts of this clonotype. The chain links TRBV5-1 to TRBJ1-2; weak D call: TRBD1 (6 bases). CDR3 size: 14 residues. CDR1 is SGHRS and CDR2 is YFSETQ in the germline V gene. V lost 3 bases and J 1 base, leaving 10 bases between the germline ends. The CDR3 spells CASSYAGDNYGYTF. CDR3 bases: TGCGCCAGCAGCTATGCAGGGGATAACTATGGCTACACCTTC.

The chain carries TRBV7-6 and TRBJ2-1; 9 bases match TRBD1. CDR1 and CDR2 (germline): SGHVS, FNYEAQ. Losses at the gene ends were 5 bases for V and 4 bases for J; bases not matched to a gene: 6. The CDR3 has 15 residues. In DNA form, the CDR3 reads TGTGCCAGCAGCCAGACGGGACAGGGATACAATGAGCAGTTCTTC. Encoded protein: CASSQTGQGYNEQFF.

This clonotype was observed at least ten times. This chain joins TRBV12-3 or TRBV12-4 and TRBJ2-7; 10 bases align to TRBD2. V shed 7 bases and J 2 bases; nucleotides not matched to a gene: 5. This CDR3 region has 14 residues. Here the CDR3 reads CASTNSGGTYEQYF. The CDR3 bases are TGTGCCAGCACTAATAGCGGGGGGACCTACGAGCAGTACTTC.

This clonotype was detected only a few times. The chain is built from TRBV4-1 and TRBJ1-1, with D unclear. The CDR3 extends over 13 amino acids. Germline V gene sequence: CDR1 MGHRA, CDR2 YSYEKL. Deletions cut 4 bases from V and 3 bases from J, with 9 bases between. The CDR3 region is CASSRIVDTEAFF. The CDR3 region has the DNA TGCGCCAGCAGCCGAATAGTTGACACTGAAGCTTTCTTT.

This clonotype was observed a handful of times. V and J are TRBV20-1 and TRBJ2-1, with D possibly being TRBD1 (7 bases). Germline V gene sequence: CDR1 DFQATT, CDR2 SNEGSKA (reference sequence). The CDR3 consists of 14 residues. V shed 3 bases and J shed 9 bases, with 18 bases lying between them. CDR3 loop: CSARGAGRGVEQFF. The CDR3 DNA is TGCAGTGCTAGGGGGGCTGGCAGGGGGGTTGAGCAGTTCTTC.

There are a few counts of this clonotype. The J gene is TRBJ2-5, the V gene TRBV7-8; no firm D call. Looked up from germline, CDR1 is SGHVS and CDR2 is FQNEAQ. CDR3 length: 16 residues. With 5 bases removed from V and 4 bases from J, the gap between germline ends came to 20 bases. CDR3 sequence: CASSLRRAPLRETQYF. CDR3 in DNA: TGTGCCAGCAGCCTTCGTCGAGCGCCGCTCCGAGAGACCCAGTACTTC.

V gene TRBV12-3 or TRBV12-4 combines with J gene TRBJ2-7; D gene unclear. V was shortened by 5 bases and J by 7 bases, with 15 bases between the two germline ends. This CDR3 is built from 13 residues. The CDR3: CASSPIPRMEQYF. In DNA, the CDR3 is TGTGCCAGCAGTCCCATTCCCAGGATGGAGCAGTACTTC.

The chain joins TRBV27 to TRBJ2-5; D gene ambiguous. Germline-derived CDR1 and CDR2 are MNHEY and SMNVEV (reference sequence). CDR3 length: 12 amino acids. V lost 5 bases to trimming and J lost 0 bases, with 4 bases between them. CDR3 loop: CASSRYQETQYF. The CDR3 DNA follows: TGTGCCAGCAGTCGGTACCAAGAGACCCAGTACTTC.

This clonotype was counted at least ten times. The rearrangement joins TRBV6-4 to TRBJ2-3, with D possibly matching TRBD1 (5 bases). Germline loops: CDR1 MRHNA, CDR2 SNTAGT. The CDR3 consists of 16 residues. With 3 bases removed from V and 3 bases from J, the gap between germline ends came to 16 bases. CDR3 loop: CASSESTKGHTDTQYF. The CDR3 DNA is TGTGCCAGCAGTGAGTCGACAAAGGGGCATACAGATACGCAGTATTTT.

The chain has TRBV5-5 and TRBJ2-7, with no clear D. Germline V CDR1 and CDR2: SGHKS, YYEKEE (reference sequence). The CDR3 covers 16 residues. V dropped 1 base and J dropped 5 bases, with 19 bases sitting between them. The CDR3 DNA reads TGTGCCAGCAGCTTGTTAGGGCACCCCTACCCCCACGAGCAGTACTTC. It codes for CASSLLGHPYPHEQYF.

This clonotype has a handful of counts. The rearrangement uses TRBV14 and TRBJ2-5; D may correspond to TRBD1 or TRBD2 (6 bases each). Trimming cost V 0 bases and J 0 bases, with 11 bases left between them. This CDR3 comprises 16 residues. In germline, CDR1 is SGHDN, CDR2 FVKESK. The CDR3 reads CASSQDGGPYQETQYF. The CDR3 DNA follows: TGTGCCAGCAGCCAAGACGGGGGCCCGTACCAAGAGACCCAGTACTTC.

This chain links TRBV28 with TRBJ2-7, with TRBD1 matching 9 bases. Germline CDR1 and CDR2: MDHEN and SYDVKM. The junction had 9 bases not matched to a gene; V was cut back by 2 bases and J by 7 bases. CDR3 size: 15 residues. This chain's CDR3 is CASSLDPGQGGEQYF. The DNA for the CDR3 is TGTGCCAGCAGTTTAGACCCGGGACAGGGAGGAGAGCAGTACTTC.